This TCR beta chain was sequenced during a study of blood T cell repertoires in COVID-19 (dated by TCRdb to the early 2020s). Study-wide context: Collaborator samples came from the United States, Italy and Spain and covered acute and convalescent phases of COVID-19. The material from the prospective study consisted of cDNA or gDNA derived from T cells, B-cell-depleted T cells, or PBMCs. Subjects who had been exposed to COVID-19, were actively infected with it, or had recovered from it provided the deeply sampled blood TCRbeta repertoires that made up the dataset. The repertoires were released in a freely available public database meant as a resource for research on the immune response to SARS-CoV-2. Samples were obtained from the ongoing ImmuneRACE study (first 160 participants) and from 1,254 subjects provided by 6 global collaborators. The sample metadata nearly always contained a de-identified subject ID, COVID-19 status, age in years and sex. HLA class I and class II types, where available, came from metadata supplied by the sample provider rather than from assay-based typing.

TCRbeta CDR3 regions were amplified from genomic DNA using the immunoSEQ Assay, a bias-controlled multiplex PCR. In the source study's methods: The number of nucleated cells in each sample was estimated by amplification of reference gene primers within the assay. To quantify the absolute abundance of each unique TCRbeta CDR3 rearrangement, sequence reads were collapsed and filtered. For each sample, productive Simpson clonality was calculated as the square root of Simpson's diversity index across productive rearrangements. Drawn from immuneACCESS, this table holds only the in-frame rearrangements with V and J called that TCRdb kept. Clones are partly lost; checked studies trace under half to an unresolved V gene and leave the rest unexplained. V and J calls and clone size are copied from that table; D and trimming were computed from the DNA. The sample contains 210,000 or so clones, 65% to 85% of them found a single time. Of the sample, around 4.5% is held by the ten largest clones.

About this clone itself: The antigen this receptor binds is unknown. The input lacks base qualities; no much larger clone sits a single base away. In the same sample, other DNA sequences code for this CDR3.

In the prospective study, participants were roughly 18 to 100 years old, resided in about two dozen geographic areas of the United States, and were enrolled through a virtual design. Cohort assignment in the prospective study relied on participant-reported clinical history from a screening survey and a study questionnaire. In the prospective study, whole blood, serum and a nasopharyngeal or oropharyngeal swab were collected from each participant by mobile phlebotomists. Prospective study participants could optionally give additional blood draws and questionnaires over an approximately 2-month period. Before DNA extraction, blood samples from the prospective study were shipped at room temperature or frozen. The investigation overall reported the following: Clinical and demographic metadata were provided uncurated, with the amount varying by source and participant.

The CDR3 spans 14 residues, from the cysteine through the phenylalanine. Just CDR3 DNA is preserved here, 42 bases in frame from base 1. The germline V gene sets CDR1 to SGHRS and CDR2 to YFSETQ. At the junction V is shortened by 0 bases and J by 4 bases, with 11 bases in between. The sample consisted of PBMCs or T cells enriched from blood (not recorded which). The chain uses TRBV5-1 and TRBJ2-7; 5 matching bases give a weak D call of TRBD1. This TCR was recovered from a man younger than 45 with acute COVID-19. The CDR3 protein: CASSLGGVSYEQYF. The nucleotide sequence is given as TGCGCCAGCAGCTTGGGGGGCGTGTCGTACGAGCAGTACTTC.